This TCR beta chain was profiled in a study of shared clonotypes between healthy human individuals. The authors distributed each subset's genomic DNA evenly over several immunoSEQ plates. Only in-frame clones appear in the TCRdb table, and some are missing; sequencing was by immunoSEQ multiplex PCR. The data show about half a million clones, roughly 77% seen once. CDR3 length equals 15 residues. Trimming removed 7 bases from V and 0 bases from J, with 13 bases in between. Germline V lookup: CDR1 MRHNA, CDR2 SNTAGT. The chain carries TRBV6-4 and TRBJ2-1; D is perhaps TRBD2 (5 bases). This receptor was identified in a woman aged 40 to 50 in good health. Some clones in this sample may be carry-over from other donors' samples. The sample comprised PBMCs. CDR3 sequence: CASNPSRNSYNEQFF. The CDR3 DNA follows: TGTGCCAGCAACCCTAGCCGAAACTCCTACAATGAGCAGTTCTTC.